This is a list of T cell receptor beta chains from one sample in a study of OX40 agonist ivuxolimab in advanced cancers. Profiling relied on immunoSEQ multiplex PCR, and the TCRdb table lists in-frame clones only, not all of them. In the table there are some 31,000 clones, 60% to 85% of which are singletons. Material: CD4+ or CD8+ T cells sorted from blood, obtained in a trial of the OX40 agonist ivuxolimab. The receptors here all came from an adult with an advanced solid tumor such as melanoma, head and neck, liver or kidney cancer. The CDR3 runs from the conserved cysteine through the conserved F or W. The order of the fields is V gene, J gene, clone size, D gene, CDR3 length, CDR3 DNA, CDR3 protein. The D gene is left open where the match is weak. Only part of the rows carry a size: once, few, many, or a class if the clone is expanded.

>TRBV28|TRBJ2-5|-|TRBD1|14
TGTGCCAGCAGTATGCGACAGGGAGCGGAGACCCAGTACTTC
CASSMRQGAETQYF
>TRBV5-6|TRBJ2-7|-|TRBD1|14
TGTGCCAGCAGCTTGAAGGGGGCGATCTACGAGCAGTACTTC
CASSLKGAIYEQYF
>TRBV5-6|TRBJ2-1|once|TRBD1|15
TGTGCCAGCAGCCGAGCGGACAGGGAACAGAGTGAGCAGTTCTTC
CASSRADREQSEQFF
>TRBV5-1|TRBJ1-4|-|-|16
TGCGCCAGCAGCGCGACTGCGACAGCTAACAATGAAAAACTGTTTTTT
CASSATATANNEKLFF
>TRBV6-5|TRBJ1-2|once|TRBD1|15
TGTGCCAGCAAGATGAGACAGGGGCCCAACTATGGCTACACCTTC
CASKMRQGPNYGYTF
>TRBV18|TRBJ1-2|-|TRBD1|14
TGTGCCAGCTCACCAGGAGGGGGCGTAAGTGGCTACACCTTC
CASSPGGGVSGYTF
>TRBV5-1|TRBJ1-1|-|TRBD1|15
TGCGCCAGCAGCGGGACAGTCAACATGAACACTGAAGCTTTCTTT
CASSGTVNMNTEAFF
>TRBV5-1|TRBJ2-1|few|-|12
TGCGCCAGCAGCGGTAGCGGAAATGAGCAGTTCTTC
CASSGSGNEQFF
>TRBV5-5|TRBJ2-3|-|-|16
TGTGCCAGCAGCTTAGGTAGGACGTCTAGCACAGATACGCAGTATTTT
CASSLGRTSSTDTQYF
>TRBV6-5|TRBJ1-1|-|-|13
TGTGCCAGCAGTCCCAGGGGGAACACTGAAGCTTTCTTT
CASSPRGNTEAFF
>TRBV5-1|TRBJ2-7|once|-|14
TGCGCCAGCAGCCGGGACGGAGAAGCCTACGAGCAGTACTTC
CASSRDGEAYEQYF
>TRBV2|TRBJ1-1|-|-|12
TGTGCCAGCAGTGTTGGTGGGACTGAAGCTTTCTTT
CASSVGGTEAFF
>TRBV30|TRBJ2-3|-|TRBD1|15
TGTGCCTGGAGGGGACAGGGGGGTAGCACAGATACGCAGTATTTT
CAWRGQGGSTDTQYF
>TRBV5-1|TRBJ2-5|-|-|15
TGCGCCAGCAGCTTTAGGGGGGAATTCCAAGAGACCCAGTACTTC
CASSFRGEFQETQYF